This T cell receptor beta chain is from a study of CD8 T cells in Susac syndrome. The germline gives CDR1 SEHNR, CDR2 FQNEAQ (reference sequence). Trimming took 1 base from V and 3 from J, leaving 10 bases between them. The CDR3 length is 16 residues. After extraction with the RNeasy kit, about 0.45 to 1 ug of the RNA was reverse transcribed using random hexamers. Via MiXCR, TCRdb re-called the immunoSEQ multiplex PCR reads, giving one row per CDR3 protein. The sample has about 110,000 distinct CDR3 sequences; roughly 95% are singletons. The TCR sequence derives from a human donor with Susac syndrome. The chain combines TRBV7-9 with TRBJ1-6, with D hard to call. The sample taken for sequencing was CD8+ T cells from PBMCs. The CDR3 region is CASSLEAQSYNSPLHF. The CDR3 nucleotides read TGTGCCAGCAGCTTAGAAGCACAGAGCTATAATTCACCCCTCCACTTT.